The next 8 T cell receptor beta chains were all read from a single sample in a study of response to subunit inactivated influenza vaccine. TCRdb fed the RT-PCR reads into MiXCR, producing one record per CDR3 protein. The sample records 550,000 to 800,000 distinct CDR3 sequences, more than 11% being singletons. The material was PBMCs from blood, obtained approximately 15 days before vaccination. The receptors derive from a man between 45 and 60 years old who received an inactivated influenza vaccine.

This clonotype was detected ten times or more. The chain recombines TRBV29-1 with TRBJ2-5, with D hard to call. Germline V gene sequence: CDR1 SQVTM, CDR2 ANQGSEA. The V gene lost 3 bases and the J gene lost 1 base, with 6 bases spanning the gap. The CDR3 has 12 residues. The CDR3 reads CSVDTIQETQYF. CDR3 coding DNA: TGCAGCGTTGATACGATCCAAGAGACCCAGTACTTC.

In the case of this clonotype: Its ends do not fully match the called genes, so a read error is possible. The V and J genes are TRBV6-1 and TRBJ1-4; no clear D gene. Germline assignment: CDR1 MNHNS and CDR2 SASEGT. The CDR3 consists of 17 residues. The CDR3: CASSEKPVTPTNDKLFF. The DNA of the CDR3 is TGTGCCAGCAGTGAAAAACCCGTTACACCAACTAATGATAAACTGTTTTTT.

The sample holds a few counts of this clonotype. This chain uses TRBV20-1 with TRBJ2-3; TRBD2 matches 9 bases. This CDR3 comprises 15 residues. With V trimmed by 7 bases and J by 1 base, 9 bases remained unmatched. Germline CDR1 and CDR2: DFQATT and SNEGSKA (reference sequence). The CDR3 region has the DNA TGCAGTGAATCGGGAGCGGGAGGTGGCACAGATACGCAGTATTTT. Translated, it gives CSESGAGGGTDTQYF.

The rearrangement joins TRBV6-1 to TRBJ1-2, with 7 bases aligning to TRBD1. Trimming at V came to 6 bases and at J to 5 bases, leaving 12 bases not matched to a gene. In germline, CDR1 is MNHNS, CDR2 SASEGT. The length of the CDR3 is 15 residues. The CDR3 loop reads CASRKVDRASYGYTF. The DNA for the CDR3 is TGTGCCAGCAGAAAGGTCGACAGGGCGTCGTATGGCTACACCTTC.

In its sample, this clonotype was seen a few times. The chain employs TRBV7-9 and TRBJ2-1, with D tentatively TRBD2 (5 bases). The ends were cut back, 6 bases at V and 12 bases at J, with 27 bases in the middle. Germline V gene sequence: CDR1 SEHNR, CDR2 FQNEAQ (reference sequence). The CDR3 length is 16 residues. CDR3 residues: CASSPIGSSVEKGQFF. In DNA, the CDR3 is TGTGCCAGCAGTCCCATTGGAAGTAGCGTGGAAAAGGGGCAGTTCTTC. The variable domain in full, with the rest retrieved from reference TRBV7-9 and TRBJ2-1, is DTGVSQNPRHKITKRGQNVTFRCDPISEHNRLYWYRQTLGQGPEFLTYFQNEAQLEKSRLLSDRFSAERPKGSFSTLEIQRTEQGDSAMYLCASSPIGSSVEKGQFFGPGTRLTVL.

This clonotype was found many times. The CDR3 DNA follows: TGCAGCGTTGAGCGGGGGAGCAGTGAGCAGTTCTTC. Its protein product is CSVERGSSEQFF. The chain links TRBV29-1 to TRBJ2-1; the match to TRBD2 covers 7 bases. CDR3 length equals 12 residues. Trimming at V came to 3 bases and at J to 9 bases, leaving 5 bases not matched to a gene. Germline lookup yields CDR1 SQVTM and CDR2 ANQGSEA.

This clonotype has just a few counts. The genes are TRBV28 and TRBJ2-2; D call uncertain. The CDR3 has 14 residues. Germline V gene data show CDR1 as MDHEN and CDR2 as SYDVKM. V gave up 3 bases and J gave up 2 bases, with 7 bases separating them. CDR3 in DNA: TGTGCCAGCAGTTTTCACAGAAACACCGGGGAGCTGTTTTTT. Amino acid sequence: CASSFHRNTGELFF.

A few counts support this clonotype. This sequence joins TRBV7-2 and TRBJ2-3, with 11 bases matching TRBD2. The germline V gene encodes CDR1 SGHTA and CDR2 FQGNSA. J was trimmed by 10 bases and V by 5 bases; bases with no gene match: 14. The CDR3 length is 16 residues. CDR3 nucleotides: TGTGCCAGCAGCGTCACTAGCGGGGGCTCGTCTATGGCGCAGTATTTT. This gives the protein CASSVTSGGSSMAQYF.